This TCR beta chain was sequenced for a study of CD8+ T cells in alopecia areata. Overall study results and limits: Higher clonality and more expanded CD8+ clones appeared in lesional than normal scalp.

The V gene's germline CDR1 is SQVTM and CDR2 ANQGSEA. This CDR3 has 11 residues. Treatment noted: oral pan-JAK inhibitor, 5-10 mg twice daily. RNA was extracted and reverse transcribed into cDNA as the sequencing template. Sequencing was performed with immunoSEQ multiplex PCR; in TCRdb, only in-frame clones are kept and a portion is missing. The sample has some 220,000 clones, more than 45% seen once; the top ten hold more than 1.5%. Note on this clone: Its matching antigen is unknown.

The sequence was obtained from a human donor with alopecia areata. The chain is built from TRBV29-1 and TRBJ2-3; tentatively, D is TRBD2 (5 bases). The starting material was CD4+ T cells sorted from blood, obtained at week 4, from a patient treated with tofacitinib. CDR3 sequence: CSASGTDTQYF. The CDR3 DNA reads as TGCAGTGCCTCGGGGACAGATACGCAGTATTTT.